This record concerns one T cell receptor (beta chain) sequence. Its recognized antigen is unknown. Per-nucleotide qualities are absent, and no much larger clonotype sits a single base away. The CDR3 holds 17 amino acids from the cysteine to the phenylalanine. CDR3 DNA is the only sequence kept; it has 51 bases, read in frame from the first base. The junction carries 17 bases between V and J, which are trimmed by 3 bases and 0 bases respectively. Per the germline V gene, SGHTA is the CDR1 and FQGNSA is the CDR2. This sample is part of a study of technical replicates of blood from a few donors (dated 2017 in TCRdb). Libraries were constructed by the immunoSEQ multiplex PCR assay. The clones in this table, taken by TCRdb from immuneACCESS, are in-frame only. Not every clone is retained; where verified, under half of the shortfall comes from an unresolved V gene, and the cause of the rest is unknown. The sample records about 56,000 clones, about 95% of which are singletons. Together, the top ten hold 3.1% of the sample.

The clonotype originates from a human donor in good health. Some clones in this sample may be carry-over from other donors' samples. The sequence is built from TRBV7-2 and TRBJ1-2; 5 matching bases give a weak D call of TRBD1. The sample was PBMCs. The bases read TGTGCCAGCAGCTTCAGCCCAGGGTACGGAGCTAACTATGGCTACACCTTC. Its amino acids are CASSFSPGYGANYGYTF. With the rest looked up from the reference TRBV7-2 and TRBJ1-2 genes rather than sequenced, the full variable domain is GAGVSQSPSNKVTEKGKDVELRCDPISGHTALYWYRQSLGQGLEFLIYFQGNSAPDKSGLPSDRFSAERTGGSVSTLTIQRTQQEDSAVYLCASSFSPGYGANYGYTFGSGTRLTVV.